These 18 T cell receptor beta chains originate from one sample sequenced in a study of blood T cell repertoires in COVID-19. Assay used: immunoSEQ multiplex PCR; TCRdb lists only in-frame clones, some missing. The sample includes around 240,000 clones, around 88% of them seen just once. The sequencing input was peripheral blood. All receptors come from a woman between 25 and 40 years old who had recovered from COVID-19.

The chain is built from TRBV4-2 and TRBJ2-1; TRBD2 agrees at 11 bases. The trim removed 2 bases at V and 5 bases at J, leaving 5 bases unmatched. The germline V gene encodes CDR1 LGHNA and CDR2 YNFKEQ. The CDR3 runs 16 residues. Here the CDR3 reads CASSQTSGSPDNEQFF. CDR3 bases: TGTGCCAGCAGCCAAACTAGCGGGAGCCCGGACAATGAGCAGTTCTTC.

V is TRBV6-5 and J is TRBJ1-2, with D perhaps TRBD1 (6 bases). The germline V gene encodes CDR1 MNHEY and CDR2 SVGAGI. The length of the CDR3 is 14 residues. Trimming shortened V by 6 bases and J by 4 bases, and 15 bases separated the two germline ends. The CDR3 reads CASRRDTSFYGYTF. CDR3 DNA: TGTGCCAGCAGGAGGGACACATCCTTCTATGGCTACACCTTC.

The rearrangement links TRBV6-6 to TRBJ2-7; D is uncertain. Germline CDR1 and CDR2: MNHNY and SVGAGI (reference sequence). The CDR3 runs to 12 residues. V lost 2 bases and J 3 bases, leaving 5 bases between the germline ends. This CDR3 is CASSYQFYEQYF. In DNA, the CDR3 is TGTGCCAGCAGTTACCAATTCTACGAGCAGTACTTC.

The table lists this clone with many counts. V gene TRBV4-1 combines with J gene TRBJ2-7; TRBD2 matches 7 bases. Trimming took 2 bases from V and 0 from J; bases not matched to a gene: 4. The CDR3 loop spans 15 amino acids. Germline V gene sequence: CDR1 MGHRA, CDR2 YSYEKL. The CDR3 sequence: CASSQLAANSYEQYF. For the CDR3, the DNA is TGCGCCAGCAGCCAACTAGCGGCGAACTCCTACGAGCAGTACTTC.

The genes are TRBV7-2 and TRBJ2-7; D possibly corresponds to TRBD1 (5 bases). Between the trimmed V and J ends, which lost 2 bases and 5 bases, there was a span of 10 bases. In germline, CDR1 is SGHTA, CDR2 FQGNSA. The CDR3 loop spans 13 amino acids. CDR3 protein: CASSLTREHEQYF. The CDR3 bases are TGTGCCAGCAGCTTAACCAGGGAACACGAGCAGTACTTC.

This CDR3 is CASSVLDSTGELFF. CDR3 nucleotide sequence: TGTGCCAGCAGCGTCCTCGACAGCACCGGGGAGCTGTTTTTT. This chain connects TRBV9 to TRBJ2-2; tentative D call: TRBD1 (5 bases). Germline-derived CDR1 and CDR2 are SGDLS and YYNGEE. The CDR3 is 14 amino acids. Trimming pared 2 bases from V and 4 bases from J, leaving 9 bases between. Drawing the rest from reference TRBV9 and TRBJ2-2, the complete variable domain is DSGVTQTPKHLITATGQRVTLRCSPRSGDLSVYWYQQSLDQGLQFLIQYYNGEERAKGNILERFSAQQFPDLHSELNLSSLELGDSALYFCASSVLDSTGELFFGEGSRLTVL.

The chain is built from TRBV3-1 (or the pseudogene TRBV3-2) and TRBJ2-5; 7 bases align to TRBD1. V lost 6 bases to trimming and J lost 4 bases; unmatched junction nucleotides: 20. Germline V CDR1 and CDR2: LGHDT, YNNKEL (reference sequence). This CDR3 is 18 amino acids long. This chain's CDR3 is CASRKVGLAGGKAETQYF. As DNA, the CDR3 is TGTGCCAGCAGAAAAGTCGGGCTAGCAGGGGGAAAAGCAGAGACCCAGTACTTC.

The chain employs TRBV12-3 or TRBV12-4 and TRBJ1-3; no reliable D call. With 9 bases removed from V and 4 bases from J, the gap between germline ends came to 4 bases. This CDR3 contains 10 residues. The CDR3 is CASEGNTIYF. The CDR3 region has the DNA TGTGCCAGTGAGGGAAACACCATATATTTT.

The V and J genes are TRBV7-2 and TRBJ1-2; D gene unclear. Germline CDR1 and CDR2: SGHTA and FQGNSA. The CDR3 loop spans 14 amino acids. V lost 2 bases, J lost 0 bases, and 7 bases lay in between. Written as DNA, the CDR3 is TGTGCCAGCAGCTTAAGTGCGGCTAACTATGGCTACACCTTC. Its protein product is CASSLSAANYGYTF.

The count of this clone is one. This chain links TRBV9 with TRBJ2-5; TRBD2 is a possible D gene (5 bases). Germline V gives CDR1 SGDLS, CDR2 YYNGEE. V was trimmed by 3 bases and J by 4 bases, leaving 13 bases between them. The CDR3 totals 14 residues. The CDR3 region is CASSGGLAGETQYF. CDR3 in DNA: TGTGCCAGCAGCGGAGGACTGGCAGGAGAGACCCAGTACTTC.

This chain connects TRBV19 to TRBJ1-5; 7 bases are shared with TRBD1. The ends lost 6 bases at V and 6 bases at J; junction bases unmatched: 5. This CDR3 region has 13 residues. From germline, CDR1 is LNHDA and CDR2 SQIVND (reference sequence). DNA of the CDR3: TGTGCCAGTAGAGAGGACAGGCTTCAGCCCCAGCATTTT. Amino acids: CASREDRLQPQHF.

CDR3 DNA: TGTGCCAGCCATCGCACAGATACGCAGTATTTT. It yields the protein CASHRTDTQYF. The chain carries TRBV12-3 or TRBV12-4 and TRBJ2-3; no clear D gene. CDR3 length: 11 amino acids. V lost 8 bases and J 1 base, leaving 4 bases between the germline ends.

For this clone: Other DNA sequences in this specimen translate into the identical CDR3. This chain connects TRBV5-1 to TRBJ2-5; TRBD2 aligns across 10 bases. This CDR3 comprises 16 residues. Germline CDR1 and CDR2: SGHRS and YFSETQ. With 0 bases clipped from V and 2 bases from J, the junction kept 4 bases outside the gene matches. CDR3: CASSLASGGLQETQYF. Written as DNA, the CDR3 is TGCGCCAGCAGCTTGGCTAGCGGGGGCCTGCAAGAGACCCAGTACTTC.

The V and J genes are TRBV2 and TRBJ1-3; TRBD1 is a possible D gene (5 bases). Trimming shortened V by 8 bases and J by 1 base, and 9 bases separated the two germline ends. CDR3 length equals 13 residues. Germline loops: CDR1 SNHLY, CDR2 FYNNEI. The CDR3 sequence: CASCQGSGNTIYF. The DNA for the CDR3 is TGTGCCAGCTGTCAGGGTTCTGGAAACACCATATATTTT.

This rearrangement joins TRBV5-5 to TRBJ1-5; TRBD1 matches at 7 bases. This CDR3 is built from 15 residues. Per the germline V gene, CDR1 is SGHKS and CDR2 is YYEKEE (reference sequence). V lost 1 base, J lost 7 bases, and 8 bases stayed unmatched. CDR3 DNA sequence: TGTGCCAGCAGCTTGACAGGGGATCCTTGGCAGCCCCAGCATTTT. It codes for CASSLTGDPWQPQHF.

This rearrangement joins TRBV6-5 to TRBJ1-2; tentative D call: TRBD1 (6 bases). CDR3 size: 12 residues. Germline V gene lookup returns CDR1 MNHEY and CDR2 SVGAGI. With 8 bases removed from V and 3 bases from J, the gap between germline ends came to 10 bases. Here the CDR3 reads CASLPGDYGYTF. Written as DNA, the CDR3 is TGTGCCAGCCTTCCAGGGGACTATGGCTACACCTTC.

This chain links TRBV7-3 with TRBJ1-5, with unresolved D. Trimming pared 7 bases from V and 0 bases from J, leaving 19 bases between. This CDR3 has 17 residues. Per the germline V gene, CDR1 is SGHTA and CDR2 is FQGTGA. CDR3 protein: CASNQIPFGVSNQPQHF. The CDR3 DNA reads TGTGCCAGCAACCAAATCCCCTTCGGGGTTAGCAATCAGCCCCAGCATTTT.

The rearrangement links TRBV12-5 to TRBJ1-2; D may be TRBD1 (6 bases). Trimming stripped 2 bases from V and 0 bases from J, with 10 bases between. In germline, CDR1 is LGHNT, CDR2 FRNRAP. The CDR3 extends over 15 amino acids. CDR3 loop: CASGLSQGANYGYTF. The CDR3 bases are TGTGCTAGTGGTTTGTCACAGGGCGCTAACTATGGCTACACCTTC.